This T cell receptor (beta chain) was sequenced during a study of blood T cell repertoires in COVID-19. This CDR3 comprises 14 residues. Trimming took off 3 bases at V and 5 bases at J, with 14 bases between the two ends. Per the germline V gene, CDR1 is SGHDT and CDR2 is YYEEEE. Libraries were prepared by immunoSEQ multiplex PCR; TCRdb keeps only in-frame clonotypes and omits some of them. The sample includes about 170,000 clones, around 87% of them seen just once. The sample consisted of peripheral blood. The rearrangement joins TRBV5-6 to TRBJ2-5; a weak D match, TRBD2 (7 bases). This receptor was taken from a woman older than 75 with COVID-19, enrolled during active disease. CDR3 protein: CASSSLQGGETQYF. In DNA form, the CDR3 reads TGTGCCAGCAGCTCATTACAGGGAGGGGAGACCCAGTACTTC.